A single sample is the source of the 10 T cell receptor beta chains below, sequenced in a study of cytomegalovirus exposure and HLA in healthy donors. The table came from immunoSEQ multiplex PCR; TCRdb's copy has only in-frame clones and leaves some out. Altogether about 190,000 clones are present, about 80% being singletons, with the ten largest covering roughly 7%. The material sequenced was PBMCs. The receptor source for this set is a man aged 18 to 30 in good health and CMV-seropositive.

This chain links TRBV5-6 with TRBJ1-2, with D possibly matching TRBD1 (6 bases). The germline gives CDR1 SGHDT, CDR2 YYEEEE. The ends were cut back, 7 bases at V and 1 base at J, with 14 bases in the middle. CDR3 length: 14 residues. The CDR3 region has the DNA TGTGCCAGCGGAAGGGACAATCTTAACTATGGCTACACCTTC. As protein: CASGRDNLNYGYTF. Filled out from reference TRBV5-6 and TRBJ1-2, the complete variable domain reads DAGVTQSPTHLIKTRGQQVTLRCSPKSGHDTVSWYQQALGQGPQFIFQYYEEEERQRGNFPDRFSGHQFPNYSSELNVNALLLGDSALYLCASGRDNLNYGYTFGSGTRLTVV.

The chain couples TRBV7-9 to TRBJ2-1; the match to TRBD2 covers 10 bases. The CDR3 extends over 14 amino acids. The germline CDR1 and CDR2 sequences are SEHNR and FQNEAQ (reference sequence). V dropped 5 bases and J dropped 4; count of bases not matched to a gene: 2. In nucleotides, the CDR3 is TGTGCCAGCAGCAAGACTAGCGGGTACAATGAGCAGTTCTTC. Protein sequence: CASSKTSGYNEQFF.

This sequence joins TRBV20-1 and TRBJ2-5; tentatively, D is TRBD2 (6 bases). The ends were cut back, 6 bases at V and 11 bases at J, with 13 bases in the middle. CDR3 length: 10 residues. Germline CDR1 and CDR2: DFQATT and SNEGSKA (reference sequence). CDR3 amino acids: CSADRDSQYF. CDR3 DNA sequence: TGCAGTGCGGACCGGGACTCTCAGTACTTC.

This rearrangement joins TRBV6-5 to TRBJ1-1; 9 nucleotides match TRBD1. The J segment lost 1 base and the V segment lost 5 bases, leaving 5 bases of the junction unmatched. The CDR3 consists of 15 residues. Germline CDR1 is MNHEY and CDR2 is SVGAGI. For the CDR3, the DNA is TGTGCCAGCAGTCGCGGGGGACAGGGGAACACTGAAGCTTTCTTT. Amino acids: CASSRGGQGNTEAFF.

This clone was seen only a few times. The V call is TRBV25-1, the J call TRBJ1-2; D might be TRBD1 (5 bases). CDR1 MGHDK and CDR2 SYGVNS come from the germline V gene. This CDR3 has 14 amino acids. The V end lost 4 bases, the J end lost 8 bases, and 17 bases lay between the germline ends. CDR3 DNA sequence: TGTGCCAGCAGTGGTTCGGGCAGGGCGGGGGGCTACACCTTC. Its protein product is CASSGSGRAGGYTF.

CDR3: CASSFLRSGANVLTF. Written as DNA, the CDR3 is TGTGCCAGCAGTTTCTTGAGGTCTGGGGCCAACGTCCTGACTTTC. The chain carries TRBV28 and TRBJ2-6; D call uncertain. Looked up from germline, CDR1 is MDHEN and CDR2 is SYDVKM. The CDR3 covers 15 residues. Trimming left V 3 bases short and J 1 base short, with 7 bases between.

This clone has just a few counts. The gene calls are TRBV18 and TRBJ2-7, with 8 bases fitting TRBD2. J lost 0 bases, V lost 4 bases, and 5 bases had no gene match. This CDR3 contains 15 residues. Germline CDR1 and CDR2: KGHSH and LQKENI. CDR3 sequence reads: CASSRSGTSSYEQYF. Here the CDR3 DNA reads TGTGCCAGCTCACGCTCCGGGACTAGCTCCTACGAGCAGTACTTC.

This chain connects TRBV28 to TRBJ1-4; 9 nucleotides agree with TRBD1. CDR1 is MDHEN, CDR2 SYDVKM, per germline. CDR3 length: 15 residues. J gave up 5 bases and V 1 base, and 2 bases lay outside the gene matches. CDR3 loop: CASSLSGQGNEKLFF. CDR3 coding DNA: TGTGCCAGCAGTTTATCAGGACAGGGGAATGAAAAACTGTTTTTT.

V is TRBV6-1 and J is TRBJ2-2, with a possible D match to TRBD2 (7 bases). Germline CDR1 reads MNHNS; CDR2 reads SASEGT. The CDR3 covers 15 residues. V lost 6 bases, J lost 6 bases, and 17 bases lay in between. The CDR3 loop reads CASRAGGGRSGELFF. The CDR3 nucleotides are TGTGCCAGCAGGGCCGGGGGCGGGAGATCCGGGGAGCTGTTTTTT.

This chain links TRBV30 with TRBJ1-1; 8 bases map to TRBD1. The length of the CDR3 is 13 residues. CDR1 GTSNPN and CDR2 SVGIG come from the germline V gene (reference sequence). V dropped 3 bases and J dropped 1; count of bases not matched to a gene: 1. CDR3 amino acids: CAWRQGGNTEAFF. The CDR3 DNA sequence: TGTGCCTGGAGACAGGGGGGGAACACTGAAGCTTTCTTT.